A single TCR beta chain is shown here with its context. The antigen remains unidentified. These data come from a study of cytomegalovirus exposure and HLA in healthy donors. Study information: A data release that came early held some 79 million unique TCRs from HLA-typed donors. General study results and limits: Prior analysis indicated that the majority of TCR beta V segments exhibited productivity approximately 87% or approximately 30% of the time. The study dropped some indistinguishable V segments, TRBV6-2 and TRBV6-3 among them.

CDR3 length: 12 amino acids. The ends were cut back, 2 bases at V and 6 bases at J, with 8 bases in the middle. Germline CDR1 is SGHRS and CDR2 is YFSETQ. Among the donors, all were healthy bone marrow donors. Use of 60 Vbeta and 13 Jbeta primers characterized the PCR. Clones were read by immunoSEQ multiplex PCR, and TCRdb kept only the in-frame ones, dropping some. In the table there are some 200,000 clones, roughly 8.7% of which are singletons. The TCR comes from a woman aged 25-40 years in good health and CMV-seropositive. The specimen sequenced was PBMCs. The gene calls are TRBV5-1 and TRBJ1-2; D ambiguous. CDR3 amino acids: CASSFGEDGYTF. The CDR3 DNA follows: TGCGCCAGCAGCTTCGGGGAGGATGGCTACACCTTC.